Below, 20 T cell receptor beta chains from the same sample are listed, as sequenced in a study of T-cell reconstitution after alpha-beta-depleted transplantation in children. Unique molecular identifiers tagged the TCRbeta library. MiXCR, run by TCRdb on the PCR reads, gives a single entry per CDR3 protein. The table lists roughly 500,000 distinct CDR3 sequences, 8% to 11% of them singletons. The specimen comprised PBMCs, sampled before TCRalphabeta/CD19-depleted stem cell transplant. These TCRs come from a child aged 2 to 10 with inherited bone marrow failure, due to receive a stem cell transplant.

This clonotype was seen ten or more times. The chain joins TRBV28 to TRBJ2-7, with 9 positions matching TRBD2. V gave up 8 bases and J gave up 6 bases; unmatched junction bases: 5. The CDR3 runs 12 residues. Germline CDR1 and CDR2: MDHEN and SYDVKM. The CDR3 reads CASARLAAEQYF. Written as DNA, the CDR3 is TGTGCCAGCGCACGACTAGCGGCCGAGCAGTACTTC.

This clonotype was seen at least ten times. The chain combines TRBV5-1 with TRBJ2-1; 13 bases are shared with TRBD2. Germline V gene sequence: CDR1 SGHRS, CDR2 YFSETQ. With V trimmed by 3 bases and J by 2 bases, 5 bases remained unmatched. The CDR3 runs 17 residues. CDR3 protein: CASSWTSGSLTYNEQFF. The CDR3 DNA sequence: TGCGCCAGCAGCTGGACTAGCGGGAGCCTCACCTACAATGAGCAGTTCTTC.

This clonotype appeared many times. The CDR3 region has the DNA TGCAGCGTTGTGGGCTGGGGTGGGGACAGCCCCTACGAGCAGTACTTC. This sequence encodes CSVVGWGGDSPYEQYF. The rearrangement links TRBV29-1 to TRBJ2-7, with 7 bases that match TRBD1. Germline V gene lookup returns CDR1 SQVTM and CDR2 ANQGSEA. The CDR3 runs to 16 residues. The V and J ends lost 4 bases and 2 bases, in that order; junction bases with no gene match: 14.

This clonotype was detected many times. The DNA for the CDR3 is TGTGCCATCACCTTTAGCGGGACCGGGGAGCTGTTTTTT. It specifies CAITFSGTGELFF. The chain carries TRBV10-3 and TRBJ2-2, with 7 bases matching TRBD2. Looked up from germline, CDR1 is ENHRY and CDR2 is SYGVKD. Losses at the gene ends were 7 bases for V and 5 bases for J; bases not matched to a gene: 4. The CDR3 covers 13 residues.

This clonotype has ten or more counts. The J gene is TRBJ2-2, the V gene TRBV4-3; 10 positions match TRBD2. V lost 1 base to trimming and J lost 5 bases; unmatched junction nucleotides: 13. The length of the CDR3 is 19 residues. Germline V CDR1 and CDR2: LGHNA, YSLEER. CDR3 DNA sequence: TGCGCCAGCAGCCAAGGCCCGCCTAGCGGGAGTGGTTGGACCGGGGAGCTGTTTTTT. It codes for CASSQGPPSGSGWTGELFF.

The table lists this clonotype with many counts. The V and J genes are TRBV29-1 and TRBJ2-3; 9 bases align to TRBD1. The CDR3 is 13 residues long. The ends lost 7 bases at V and 1 base at J; junction bases unmatched: 3. The germline V gene has CDR1 SQVTM and CDR2 ANQGSEA. The CDR3 sequence is CSGDREGTDTQYF. The CDR3 DNA reads as TGCAGCGGGGACAGGGAGGGCACAGATACGCAGTATTTT.

This clonotype has only a few counts. V is TRBV5-1 and J is TRBJ2-1; 12 bases line up with TRBD2. Germline CDR1 and CDR2: SGHRS and YFSETQ. The CDR3 has 18 amino acids. V dropped 2 bases and J dropped 4; count of bases not matched to a gene: 10. The CDR3 protein is CASSLVRLAGAIYNEQFF. The DNA of the CDR3 is TGCGCCAGCAGCTTAGTCCGACTAGCGGGAGCGATATACAATGAGCAGTTCTTC.

The sample holds many counts of this clonotype. CDR3 region: CASSFLSVETQYF. Here the CDR3 DNA reads TGTGCCAGCAGTTTTCTGTCGGTCGAGACCCAGTACTTC. The chain couples TRBV12-3 or TRBV12-4 to TRBJ2-5; unclear D gene. V was trimmed by 3 bases and J by 5 bases, leaving 10 bases between them. This CDR3 contains 13 residues.

The gene calls are TRBV4-3 and TRBJ2-7, with 12 positions matching TRBD2. Germline V CDR1 and CDR2: LGHNA, YSLEER. J was trimmed by 4 bases and V by 5 bases; bases with no gene match: 6. This CDR3 spans 15 amino acids. CDR3 region: CASSSALAGGYEQYF. The CDR3 nucleotides are TGCGCCAGCAGCTCCGCACTAGCGGGAGGTTACGAGCAGTACTTC.

V and J are TRBV27 and TRBJ2-5; the D is unclear. This CDR3 is built from 14 residues. CDR1 is MNHEY and CDR2 is SMNVEV in the germline V gene (reference sequence). The V end lost 5 bases, the J end lost 0 bases, and 10 bases lay between the germline ends. The CDR3 DNA follows: TGTGCCAGCAGTAAACGGTTATACCAAGAGACCCAGTACTTC. Protein product: CASSKRLYQETQYF.

J is TRBJ1-5 and V is TRBV6-5, with no clear D. The CDR3 totals 13 residues. Germline V gene lookup returns CDR1 MNHEY and CDR2 SVGAGI. Trimming took 0 bases from V and 6 from J, leaving 6 bases between them. Written as DNA, the CDR3 is TGTGCCAGCAGTTACTCCGAGGGTCAGCCCCAGCATTTT. Translated: CASSYSEGQPQHF.

This clonotype has at least ten counts. This chain connects TRBV2 to TRBJ2-1; D call uncertain. Trimming removed 0 bases from V and 0 bases from J, with 15 bases in between. Germline V CDR1 and CDR2: SNHLY, FYNNEI. The CDR3 spans 18 residues. The CDR3 sequence: CASSEALATPGSYNEQFF. The CDR3 DNA reads as TGTGCCAGCAGTGAAGCGCTTGCCACGCCGGGCTCCTACAATGAGCAGTTCTTC.

The chain joins TRBV7-2 to TRBJ1-5; no reliable D call. CDR1 and CDR2 from the germline V gene are SGHTA and FQGNSA. There are 12 residues in the CDR3. Deletions cut 5 bases from V and 7 bases from J, with 9 bases between. The CDR3 coding sequence is TGTGCCAGCAGCGCCGCGGGGCAGCCCCAGCATTTT. Protein sequence: CASSAAGQPQHF.

This clonotype was counted many times. The gene calls are TRBV28 and TRBJ2-3; D gene uncertain. The CDR3 contains 13 residues. Trimming took 5 bases from V and 2 from J, leaving 8 bases between them. Germline V CDR1 and CDR2: MDHEN, SYDVKM. CDR3 amino acids: CASSDGPTDTQYF. CDR3 DNA: TGTGCCAGCAGTGACGGACCCACAGATACGCAGTATTTT.

This clonotype was counted a few times. This sequence joins TRBV29-1 and TRBJ2-4; either TRBD1 or TRBD2 may supply D (7 bases each). The CDR3 runs 13 residues. Germline lookup yields CDR1 SQVTM and CDR2 ANQGSEA. The ends were cut back, 5 bases at V and 8 bases at J, with 16 bases in the middle. CDR3 nucleotide sequence: TGCAGCGTTAAGGGGGCAGGGAGGGACATTCAGTACTTC. It specifies CSVKGAGRDIQYF.

This clonotype turned up a few times. This chain joins TRBV19 and TRBJ2-3; D is perhaps TRBD1 (5 bases). Deletions cut 1 base from V and 11 bases from J, with 10 bases between. The CDR3 contains 12 residues. Germline CDR1 LNHDA, CDR2 SQIVND (reference sequence). CDR3 DNA sequence: TGTGCCAGTAGTATAGGGCCAGGGATGCAGTATTTT. Its protein product is CASSIGPGMQYF.

This clonotype was counted only a few times. The chain uses TRBV4-3 and TRBJ1-6; tentatively, D is TRBD1 (6 bases). Germline CDR1 LGHNA, CDR2 YSLEER. Trimming pared 3 bases from V and 9 bases from J, leaving 18 bases between. The CDR3 totals 16 residues. The CDR3 spells CASSQGNRVQRSPLHF. The CDR3, as DNA: TGCGCCAGCAGCCAGGGTAACAGGGTCCAGCGTTCACCCCTCCACTTT.

This clonotype was picked up many times. This chain uses TRBV18 with TRBJ1-4; 7 bases line up with TRBD1. The CDR3 is 12 residues long. Germline trimming cut 5 bases from V and 8 bases from J; bases unmatched to any gene: 2. Germline CDR1 and CDR2: KGHSH and LQKENI. The CDR3 loop is CASSRGREKLFF. The DNA for the CDR3 is TGTGCCAGCTCAAGGGGGCGCGAAAAACTGTTTTTT.

This chain links TRBV5-6 with TRBJ2-7; no clear D. The length of the CDR3 is 12 residues. Germline CDR1 SGHDT, CDR2 YYEEEE. Deletions cut 4 bases from V and 8 bases from J, with 13 bases between. The CDR3 here is CASSHGPLQQYF. Written as DNA, the CDR3 is TGTGCCAGCAGCCACGGGCCTCTACAGCAGTACTTC. Looking up the rest from reference TRBV5-6 and TRBJ2-7 gives the full variable domain: DAGVTQSPTHLIKTRGQQVTLRCSPKSGHDTVSWYQQALGQGPQFIFQYYEEEERQRGNFPDRFSGHQFPNYSSELNVNALLLGDSALYLCASSHGPLQQYFGPGTRLTVT.

This clonotype was recorded at least ten times. J is TRBJ2-1 and V is TRBV6-5, with D perhaps matching TRBD1 or TRBD2 (5 bases each). From germline, CDR1 is MNHEY and CDR2 SVGAGI. The V gene lost 2 bases and the J gene lost 0 bases, with 11 bases spanning the gap. There are 16 residues in the CDR3. As DNA, the CDR3 is TGTGCCAGCAGTTACACGGGGCTGGGCTCCTACAATGAGCAGTTCTTC. It yields the protein CASSYTGLGSYNEQFF.